The entry below gives a single T cell receptor beta chain sequence along with its context. This record comes from a study of shared clonotypes between healthy human individuals. Some clones are missing from TCRdb's copy, which holds only in-frame ones; the method was immunoSEQ multiplex PCR. The data contain about 820,000 clones, 80% to 95% of them singletons. CDR1 and CDR2 (germline): SGHRS, YFSETQ. The germline V and J ends were trimmed by 4 bases and 3 bases, with 16 bases remaining between them. This CDR3 contains 15 residues. Naive CD8 isolation took CD45RO-negative cells positively selected for CCR7 and excluded terminally differentiated effector memory CD45RA+ cells.

Material for sequencing was naive CD8+ T cells sorted from blood. This receptor was taken from a man under 40 in good health. The chain carries TRBV5-1 and TRBJ2-5, with D unresolved. The CDR3 reads CASSDGRLKKETQYF. The CDR3 coding sequence is TGCGCCAGCAGCGATGGACGCTTGAAAAAAGAGACCCAGTACTTC.